A selection of T cell receptor beta chains follows, all from one sample in a study of STAT3 mutations in large granular lymphocyte leukemia. Sequenced by immunoSEQ multiplex PCR; TCRdb stores in-frame clones only, minus some. Altogether thousands of clones are present, around 87% being singletons, with the ten largest covering less than 95%. Sequencing used peripheral blood mononuclear cells. The source is a woman between 70 and 85 years old with T-cell large granular lymphocyte leukemia. Some clones in this sample may be carry-over from other donors' samples. Each CDR3 is given with its conserved first and last residue. Each record gives: J gene, V gene, D gene, clone size, CDR3 protein, CDR3 DNA. D genes are given only for firm matches. Clone size is shown for a subset of rows, as once, few, many or a class of expanded clone.

J: TRBJ1-2
V: TRBV29-1
D: TRBD1
size: -
CDR3: CSEGQGAGGYTF
DNA: TGCAGCGAGGGACAGGGGGCAGGAGGCTACACCTTC

J: TRBJ1-2
V: TRBV29-1
D: -
size: -
CDR3: CSVGQGTYYGYTF
DNA: TGCAGCGTTGGCCAGGGGACATACTATGGCTACACCTTC

J: TRBJ1-1
V: TRBV5-1
D: -
size: -
CDR3: CASSYTQGPEAFF
DNA: TGCGCCAGCAGCTATACACAGGGTCCTGAAGCTTTCTTT

J: TRBJ2-2
V: TRBV19
D: -
size: -
CDR3: CATADPNTGELFF
DNA: TGTGCTACAGCCGACCCTAACACCGGGGAGCTGTTTTTT

J: TRBJ2-7
V: TRBV11-2
D: TRBD1
size: -
CDR3: CASSYGRWDRASYEQYF
DNA: TGTGCCAGCAGTTATGGCCGGTGGGACAGGGCGTCCTACGAGCAGTACTTC

J: TRBJ2-7
V: TRBV5-1
D: -
size: -
CDR3: CASSLIRGAGEQYF
DNA: TGCGCCAGCAGCTTGATCAGGGGGGCTGGCGAGCAGTACTTC

J: TRBJ1-1
V: TRBV7-9
D: -
size: -
CDR3: CASSLGYMNTEAFF
DNA: TGTGCCAGCAGCTTGGGTTACATGAACACTGAAGCTTTCTTT

J: TRBJ1-1
V: TRBV5-4
D: -
size: -
CDR3: CASRGGVWVITEAFF
DNA: TGTGCCAGCAGAGGCGGGGTGTGGGTGATTACTGAAGCTTTCTTT

J: TRBJ1-5
V: TRBV7-8
D: -
size: -
CDR3: CASSLRPDRNSNQPQHF
DNA: TGTGCCAGCAGCTTACGTCCTGACAGAAATAGCAATCAGCCCCAGCATTTT

J: TRBJ1-4
V: TRBV19
D: TRBD1
size: -
CDR3: CASSMQWDSNEKLFF
DNA: TGTGCCAGTAGTATGCAGTGGGACAGCAATGAAAAACTGTTTTTT

J: TRBJ1-1
V: TRBV10-1
D: -
size: -
CDR3: CASSFGGGEAFF
DNA: TGCGCCAGCAGTTTTGGTGGAGGTGAAGCTTTCTTT

J: TRBJ1-1
V: TRBV30
D: -
size: -
CDR3: CAWNWGEGTEAFF
DNA: TGTGCCTGGAATTGGGGGGAGGGCACTGAAGCTTTCTTT

J: TRBJ1-2
V: TRBV11-2
D: -
size: -
CDR3: CASSSGVFGYTF
DNA: TGTGCCAGCAGCTCAGGCGTTTTTGGCTACACCTTC

J: TRBJ1-6
V: TRBV27
D: TRBD1
size: -
CDR3: CASSLQGQGSSPLHF
DNA: TGTGCCAGCAGTTTGCAAGGACAGGGTAGTTCACCCCTCCACTTT

J: TRBJ2-7
V: TRBV18
D: -
size: -
CDR3: CASSPPWVMGNYEQYF
DNA: TGTGCCAGCTCACCACCGTGGGTGATGGGGAACTACGAGCAGTACTTC

J: TRBJ1-2
V: TRBV9
D: -
size: -
CDR3: CASSGRDTANYGYTF
DNA: TGTGCCAGCAGCGGCCGGGACACGGCTAACTATGGCTACACCTTC

J: TRBJ2-7
V: TRBV28
D: -
size: once
CDR3: CASTRPPSYEQYF
DNA: TGTGCCAGCACCCGCCCCCCGTCCTACGAGCAGTACTTC

J: TRBJ1-5
V: TRBV29-1
D: -
size: -
CDR3: CSVQQDPGNQPQHF
DNA: TGCAGCGTGCAACAGGATCCCGGCAATCAGCCCCAGCATTTT

J: TRBJ1-2
V: TRBV6-5
D: -
size: once
CDR3: CASTPSLSYGYTF
DNA: TGTGCCAGCACCCCCTCACTTAGCTATGGCTACACCTTC

J: TRBJ1-1
V: TRBV5-1
D: -
size: -
CDR3: CASSLLRTVTEAFF
DNA: TGCGCCAGCAGCTTACTAAGGACAGTGACTGAAGCTTTCTTT

J: TRBJ2-7
V: TRBV5-8
D: -
size: -
CDR3: CASSLQGVDPYEQYF
DNA: TGTGCCAGCAGCTTACAGGGAGTCGACCCCTACGAGCAGTACTTC

J: TRBJ2-7
V: TRBV7-8
D: -
size: -
CDR3: CASSLVRRDNSYEQYF
DNA: TGTGCCAGCAGCTTAGTTCGCCGGGACAACTCCTACGAGCAGTACTTC

J: TRBJ2-7
V: TRBV6-6
D: TRBD1
size: -
CDR3: CASRQGQGAAYEQYF
DNA: TGTGCCAGCAGACAAGGACAGGGGGCAGCTTACGAGCAGTACTTC

J: TRBJ1-2
V: TRBV20-1
D: -
size: -
CDR3: CSARSAGYTF
DNA: TGCAGTGCTAGGAGTGCGGGCTACACCTTC

J: TRBJ1-6
V: TRBV5-1
D: TRBD1
size: -
CDR3: CASSSGTANSPLHF
DNA: TGCGCCAGCAGCTCCGGGACAGCCAATTCACCCCTCCACTTT

J: TRBJ2-7
V: TRBV23-1
D: -
size: once
CDR3: CASSHPERGEQYF
DNA: TGCGCCAGCAGTCACCCGGAGAGGGGCGAGCAGTACTTC

J: TRBJ2-7
V: TRBV5-1
D: TRBD1
size: -
CDR3: CASSETGADSYEQYF
DNA: TGCGCCAGTAGTGAAACAGGGGCAGACTCCTACGAGCAGTACTTC

J: TRBJ1-2
V: TRBV5-1
D: -
size: -
CDR3: CASRTGLINYGYTF
DNA: TGCGCCAGCCGTACAGGGCTCATCAACTATGGCTACACCTTC

J: TRBJ2-7
V: TRBV14
D: TRBD1
size: -
CDR3: CASSATGGYYEQYF
DNA: TGTGCCAGCAGCGCGACAGGGGGCTACTACGAGCAGTACTTC